This passage covers 32 T cell receptor beta chains from one sample sequenced in a study of blood T cell repertoires in COVID-19. TCRdb keeps only in-frame clones here, not all; method: immunoSEQ multiplex PCR. The sample contains approximately 270,000 clones, more than 80% of which appear only once. Source material: PBMCs or T cells enriched from blood (not recorded which). The receptors stem from a woman aged 25-40 years with acute COVID-19.

The rearrangement links TRBV29-1 to TRBJ2-7, with 8 bases fitting TRBD1. CDR3 length equals 11 residues. Germline lookup yields CDR1 SQVTM and CDR2 ANQGSEA. Trimming at V came to 7 bases and at J to 3 bases, leaving 2 bases not matched to a gene. The CDR3, as DNA: TGCAGCGCCGGACAGGGCTACGAGCAGTACTTC. Protein: CSAGQGYEQYF.

The count of this clone is one. The CDR3 region is CASSRGAGETGTGELFF. The CDR3 region has the DNA TGTGCCAGCAGCAGGGGAGCGGGAGAAACCGGGACCGGGGAGCTGTTTTTT. The V and J genes are TRBV3-1 (or the pseudogene TRBV3-2) and TRBJ2-2, with 8 nucleotides matching TRBD2. CDR3 size: 17 residues. V lost 5 bases and J lost 5; bases outside the gene matches: 13. CDR1 is LGHDT and CDR2 is YNNKEL in the germline V gene (reference sequence).

The chain is built from TRBV6-5 and TRBJ1-2, with 10 positions matching TRBD1. This CDR3 has 13 amino acids. Germline CDR1 is MNHEY and CDR2 is SVGAGI. V shed 7 bases and J 6 bases; nucleotides not matched to a gene: 5. The CDR3 reads CASTDRGRDGYTF. CDR3 coding DNA: TGTGCCAGCACCGACAGGGGGCGGGATGGCTACACCTTC.

The chain has TRBV27 and TRBJ2-7; TRBD2 agrees at 15 bases. CDR1 and CDR2 (germline): MNHEY, SMNVEV (reference sequence). With V trimmed by 6 bases and J by 10 bases, 4 bases remained unmatched. This CDR3 contains 13 residues. CDR3: CASSPGLAGGQYF. CDR3 coding DNA: TGTGCCAGCAGCCCGGGACTAGCGGGAGGACAGTACTTC.

The chain joins TRBV29-1 to TRBJ1-5; 7 bases are a match to TRBD1. There are 13 residues in the CDR3. With V trimmed by 6 bases and J by 0 bases, 2 bases remained unmatched. CDR1 is SQVTM and CDR2 is ANQGSEA in the germline V gene. The CDR3 is CSVGTASNQPQHF. In DNA form, the CDR3 reads TGCAGCGTCGGGACAGCTAGCAATCAGCCCCAGCATTTT.

The V call is TRBV2, the J call TRBJ1-5; D perhaps matches TRBD1 (6 bases). Deletions cut 1 base from V and 8 bases from J, with 18 bases between. The CDR3 has 16 amino acids. Germline V gives CDR1 SNHLY, CDR2 FYNNEI. The CDR3 sequence: CASSEGYSQGGKPQHF. CDR3 in DNA: TGTGCCAGCAGTGAAGGATACTCACAGGGCGGAAAGCCCCAGCATTTT.

V gene TRBV5-4 combines with J gene TRBJ2-2; D may be TRBD2 (5 bases). The V gene lost 6 bases and the J gene lost 2 bases, with 11 bases spanning the gap. This CDR3 has 14 amino acids. The germline V gene encodes CDR1 SGHNT and CDR2 YYREEE (reference sequence). The CDR3 here is CASTGIENTGELFF. The CDR3 DNA sequence: TGTGCCAGCACCGGGATCGAAAACACCGGGGAGCTGTTTTTT.

This clone came up once. The chain carries TRBV7-8 and TRBJ2-7, with 7 nucleotides matching TRBD2. The J segment lost 2 bases and the V segment lost 5 bases, leaving 9 bases of the junction unmatched. The CDR3 covers 15 residues. The germline gives CDR1 SGHVS, CDR2 FQNEAQ. CDR3 in amino acids: CASSPIRAGAYEQYF. CDR3 nucleotides: TGTGCCAGCAGCCCCATTCGGGCGGGGGCCTACGAGCAGTACTTC.

The chain employs TRBV30 and TRBJ2-7, with TRBD2 identical over 10 bases. This CDR3 contains 16 residues. The ends lost 3 bases at V and 0 bases at J; junction bases unmatched: 8. CDR1 is GTSNPN, CDR2 SVGIG, per germline (reference sequence). The CDR3 region has the DNA TGTGCCTGGAGGGATACCGGACTAGCGGCCTCCTACGAGCAGTACTTC. Its protein product is CAWRDTGLAASYEQYF.

This clone came up a few times. V is TRBV30 and J is TRBJ2-2; the match to TRBD2 covers 9 bases. This CDR3 comprises 17 residues. In germline, CDR1 is GTSNPN, CDR2 SVGIG (reference sequence). V shed 0 bases, J shed 6 bases, and the junction held 11 bases outside the gene matches. CDR3 DNA sequence: TGTGCCTGGAGTGTACATAGTAGCGGGAGTATCGCCGGGGAGCTGTTTTTT. This encodes CAWSVHSSGSIAGELFF. Looking up the rest from reference TRBV30 and TRBJ2-2 gives the full variable domain: SQTIHQWPATLVQPVGSPLSLECTVEGTSNPNLYWYRQAAGRGLQLLFYSVGIGQISSEVPQNLSASRPQDRQFILSSKKLLLSDSGFYLCAWSVHSSGSIAGELFFGEGSRLTVL.

This clone occurred a few times. The same CDR3 also results from other DNA sequences found in this sample. The chain recombines TRBV7-9 with TRBJ2-7; 7 bases map to TRBD1. The CDR3 is 12 amino acids. Germline loops: CDR1 SEHNR, CDR2 FQNEAQ (reference sequence). J was trimmed by 3 bases and V by 5 bases; bases with no gene match: 1. The CDR3 nucleotides are TGTGCCAGCAGCCGACAGGGCTACGAGCAGTACTTC. This sequence encodes CASSRQGYEQYF.

The CDR3 protein is CASSVGQRDGELFF. The CDR3, as DNA: TGCGCCAGCAGCGTCGGCCAGAGGGACGGGGAGCTGTTTTTT. The chain carries TRBV5-1 and TRBJ2-2; D is perhaps TRBD2 (5 bases). This CDR3 region has 14 residues. Looked up from germline, CDR1 is SGHRS and CDR2 is YFSETQ. The V end lost 4 bases, the J end lost 7 bases, and 14 bases lay between the germline ends.

The chain uses TRBV11-3 and TRBJ2-1; no reliable D call. CDR3 size: 12 residues. Trimming cost V 1 base and J 9 bases, with 7 bases left between them. The germline CDR1 and CDR2 sequences are SGHNT and YENEEA. The CDR3 DNA reads TGTGCCAGCAGCTTAGGAGCAGGTGAGCAGTTCTTC. It is translated as CASSLGAGEQFF.

This sequence joins TRBV3-1 (or the pseudogene TRBV3-2) and TRBJ2-1; 7 bases match TRBD2. Trimming cost V 3 bases and J 4 bases; bases outside gene matches: 9. Germline CDR1 reads LGHDT; CDR2 reads YNNKEL (reference sequence). The CDR3 covers 16 residues. As DNA, the CDR3 is TGTGCCAGCAGCCATTGGGACTATTCGTCGTACAATGAGCAGTTCTTC. This gives the protein CASSHWDYSSYNEQFF.

This rearrangement joins TRBV5-6 to TRBJ1-1; D gene unclear. V dropped 0 bases and J dropped 10 bases, with 13 bases sitting between them. CDR1 is SGHDT, CDR2 YYEEEE, per germline. There are 13 residues in the CDR3. CDR3 sequence reads: CASSLGRRELAFF. CDR3 DNA sequence: TGTGCCAGCAGCTTGGGGCGGCGGGAGTTAGCTTTCTTT.

The chain couples TRBV7-3 to TRBJ2-5; 14 bases match TRBD2. Germline V CDR1 and CDR2: SGHTA, FQGTGA. Unmatched junction bases numbered 12, after V lost 5 bases and J lost 1 base. This CDR3 spans 19 amino acids. The CDR3 DNA reads TGTGCCAGCAGCGCGACCCCGGGGACTAGCGGGGGATCCCAAGAGACCCAGTACTTC. Translation gives CASSATPGTSGGSQETQYF.

This clone occurred once. The chain recombines TRBV7-3 with TRBJ2-3; 9 bases are a match to TRBD2. The germline V gene encodes CDR1 SGHTA and CDR2 FQGTGA. V shed 4 bases, J shed 4 bases, and the junction held 3 bases outside the gene matches. The CDR3 consists of 14 residues. As DNA, the CDR3 is TGTGCCAGCAGCTCGGTAGCGGGAGCAGATACGCAGTATTTT. This sequence encodes CASSSVAGADTQYF. Combining the CDR3 with reference TRBV7-3 and TRBJ2-3 gives the whole variable domain GAGVSQTPSNKVTEKGKYVELRCDPISGHTALYWYRQSLGQGPEFLIYFQGTGAADDSGLPNDRFFAVRPEGSVSTLKIQRTERGDSAVYLCASSSVAGADTQYFGPGTRLTVL.

The gene calls are TRBV6-5 and TRBJ2-3; 10 positions agree with TRBD2. The V segment lost 5 bases and the J segment 1 base; nucleotides outside the gene matches: 3. Germline assignment: CDR1 MNHEY and CDR2 SVGAGI. The CDR3 is 15 residues long. CDR3 amino acids: CASSTGTSGTDTQYF. In DNA, the CDR3 is TGTGCCAGCAGTACCGGGACTAGCGGCACAGATACGCAGTATTTT.

The chain uses TRBV29-1 and TRBJ2-1; D gene uncertain. The length of the CDR3 is 12 residues. Trimming took off 3 bases at V and 7 bases at J, with 10 bases between the two ends. CDR1 SQVTM and CDR2 ANQGSEA come from the germline V gene. The CDR3 sequence: CSVDASFNEQFF. CDR3 coding DNA: TGCAGCGTTGACGCTAGTTTTAATGAGCAGTTCTTC.

The gene calls are TRBV15 and TRBJ2-1; D is ambiguous. Trimming left V 0 bases short and J 0 bases short, with 9 bases between. The CDR3 runs to 16 residues. The germline CDR1 and CDR2 sequences are LNHNV and YYDKDF (reference sequence). CDR3 loop: CATSRDGKSSYNEQFF. The CDR3 DNA follows: TGTGCCACCAGCAGAGATGGCAAAAGCTCCTACAATGAGCAGTTCTTC. The variable domain in full, completed from reference TRBV15 and TRBJ2-1, reads DAMVIQNPRYQVTQFGKPVTLSCSQTLNHNVMYWYQQKSSQAPKLLFHYYDKDFNNEADTPDNFQSRRPNTSFCFLDIRSPGLGDTAMYLCATSRDGKSSYNEQFFGPGTRLTVL.

This chain uses TRBV27 with TRBJ2-1, with D maybe TRBD2 (5 bases). Trimming took 8 bases from V and 4 from J, leaving 12 bases between them. The CDR3 loop spans 13 amino acids. Looked up from germline, CDR1 is MNHEY and CDR2 is SMNVEV (reference sequence). CDR3 nucleotides: TGTGCCAGCGGAAGAGGACTGTACAATGAGCAGTTCTTC. Translating gives CASGRGLYNEQFF.

The chain couples TRBV30 to TRBJ1-1; the D is unclear. Germline V gene lookup returns CDR1 GTSNPN and CDR2 SVGIG (reference sequence). The V end lost 4 bases, the J end lost 1 base, and 7 bases lay between the germline ends. The CDR3 loop spans 12 amino acids. The CDR3 loop is CAWKFGNTEAFF. CDR3 coding DNA: TGTGCCTGGAAGTTCGGGAACACTGAAGCTTTCTTT.

The V call is TRBV29-1, the J call TRBJ2-3; maybe TRBD2 (6 bases). In germline, CDR1 is SQVTM, CDR2 ANQGSEA. This CDR3 comprises 18 residues. V was cut by 0 bases and J by 4 bases, with 23 bases left in between. CDR3 in DNA: TGCAGCGTTGAAGATCTTTCCGGGGGTAGCGGCCTCGCAGATACGCAGTATTTT. Translation gives CSVEDLSGGSGLADTQYF.

The V call is TRBV27, the J call TRBJ2-7; TRBD1 agrees at 8 bases. The CDR3 has 15 amino acids. Germline CDR1 MNHEY, CDR2 SMNVEV (reference sequence). Unmatched junction bases numbered 9, after V lost 5 bases and J lost 3 bases. The CDR3 DNA is TGTGCCAGCAGTCGGATATCCGGGACAGGCTACGAGCAGTACTTC. Translating it yields CASSRISGTGYEQYF.

In DNA, the CDR3 is TGTGCCAGCAGCCTTCCGACAGGAGAAAATTCACCCCTCCACTTT. It encodes CASSLPTGENSPLHF. The rearrangement links TRBV5-6 to TRBJ1-6; the D gene is possibly TRBD1 (6 bases). Trimming took off 4 bases at V and 7 bases at J, with 15 bases between the two ends. This CDR3 is built from 15 residues. From germline, CDR1 is SGHDT and CDR2 YYEEEE.

This chain links TRBV19 with TRBJ1-1, with no clear D. The CDR3 runs 14 residues. V was clipped by 6 bases and J by 4 bases, with 15 bases between them. Germline CDR1 is LNHDA and CDR2 is SQIVND (reference sequence). CDR3 loop: CASRREEDFTEAFF. The DNA of the CDR3 is TGTGCCAGTAGGAGAGAAGAGGACTTCACTGAAGCTTTCTTT.

J is TRBJ2-6 and V is TRBV4-3; TRBD2 aligns across 15 bases. Germline V gene lookup returns CDR1 LGHNA and CDR2 YSLEER. V lost 4 bases to trimming and J lost 2 bases; unmatched junction nucleotides: 3. This CDR3 region has 18 residues. As DNA, the CDR3 is TGCGCCAGCAGCCTGGGACTAGCGGGAGGCCCTGGGGCCAACGTCCTGACTTTC. Its translation is CASSLGLAGGPGANVLTF.

V is TRBV7-9 and J is TRBJ2-1; 10 bases match TRBD2. After removal of 5 bases from V and 8 bases from J, the junction contained 9 bases not matched to a gene. Germline lookup yields CDR1 SEHNR and CDR2 FQNEAQ (reference sequence). The CDR3 consists of 15 residues. The CDR3 DNA is TGTGCCAGCAGCCTCCAGCGGGAGGGTTTACATGAGCAGTTCTTC. It translates to CASSLQREGLHEQFF.

The chain carries TRBV11-2 and TRBJ2-1, with TRBD2 matching 11 bases. Germline trimming cut 2 bases from V and 7 bases from J; bases unmatched to any gene: 4. Germline CDR1 reads SGHAT; CDR2 reads FQNNGV. The CDR3 is 15 amino acids. The CDR3 loop reads CASSLPTSGMNEQFF. The CDR3 DNA reads TGTGCCAGCAGCTTACCGACTAGCGGGATGAATGAGCAGTTCTTC.

This chain uses TRBV6-5 with TRBJ2-2, with D possibly TRBD1 on 5 matching bases. Trimming stripped 10 bases from V and 4 bases from J, with 10 bases between. The CDR3 runs to 12 residues. Germline CDR1 and CDR2: MNHEY and SVGAGI. The CDR3 DNA sequence: TGTGCCATCAGGGTAGCCACCGGGGAGCTGTTTTTT. This translates into CAIRVATGELFF.

This sequence joins TRBV4-2 and TRBJ2-1, with D perhaps TRBD2 (5 bases). V was shortened by 0 bases and J by 9 bases, with 21 bases between the two germline ends. The V gene's germline CDR1 is LGHNA and CDR2 YNFKEQ. This CDR3 contains 17 residues. The chain's CDR3 is CASSQDAELVIITEQFF. CDR3 bases: TGTGCCAGCAGCCAAGACGCCGAACTAGTTATTATCACTGAGCAGTTCTTC.

This clone came up once. Within the sample, other DNA sequences also encode this same CDR3. The V and J genes are TRBV29-1 and TRBJ2-5; 11 bases match TRBD1. Germline CDR1 and CDR2: SQVTM and ANQGSEA. The CDR3 is 13 residues long. V shed 7 bases, J shed 5 bases, and the junction held 6 bases outside the gene matches. The CDR3 nucleotides are TGCAGCGCCCGGACAGGGGGCAAGGAGACCCAGTACTTC. Translation: CSARTGGKETQYF.